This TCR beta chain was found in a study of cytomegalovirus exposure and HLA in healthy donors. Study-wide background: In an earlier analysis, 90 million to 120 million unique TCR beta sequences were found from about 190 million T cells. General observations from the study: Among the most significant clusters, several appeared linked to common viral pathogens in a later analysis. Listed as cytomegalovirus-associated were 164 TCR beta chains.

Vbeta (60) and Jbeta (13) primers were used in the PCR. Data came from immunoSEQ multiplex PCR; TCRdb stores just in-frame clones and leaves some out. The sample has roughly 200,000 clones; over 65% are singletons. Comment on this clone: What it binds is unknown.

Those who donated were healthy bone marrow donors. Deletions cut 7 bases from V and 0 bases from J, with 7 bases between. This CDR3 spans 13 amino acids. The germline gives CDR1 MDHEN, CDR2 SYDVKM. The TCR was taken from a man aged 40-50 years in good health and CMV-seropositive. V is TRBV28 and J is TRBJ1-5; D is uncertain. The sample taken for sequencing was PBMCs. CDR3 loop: CASTTDSNQPQHF. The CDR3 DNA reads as TGTGCCAGCACCACTGATAGCAATCAGCCCCAGCATTTT.